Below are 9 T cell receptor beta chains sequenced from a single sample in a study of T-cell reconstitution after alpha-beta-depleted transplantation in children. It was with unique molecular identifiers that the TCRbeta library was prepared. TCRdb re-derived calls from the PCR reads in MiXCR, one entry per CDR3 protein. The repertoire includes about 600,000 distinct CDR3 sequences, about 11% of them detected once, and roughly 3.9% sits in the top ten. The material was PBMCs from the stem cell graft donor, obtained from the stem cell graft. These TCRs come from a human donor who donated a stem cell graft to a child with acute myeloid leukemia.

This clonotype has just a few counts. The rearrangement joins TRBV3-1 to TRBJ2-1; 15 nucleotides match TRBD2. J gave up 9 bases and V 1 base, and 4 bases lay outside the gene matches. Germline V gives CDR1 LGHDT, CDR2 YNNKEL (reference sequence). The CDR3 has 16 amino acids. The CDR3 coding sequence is TGTGCCAGCAGCCAAGGGACTAGCGGGAGGGCCGGTGAGCAGTTCTTC. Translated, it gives CASSQGTSGRAGEQFF.

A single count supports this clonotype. CDR3: CASSDWGSGRSNNEQFF. In DNA form, the CDR3 reads TGTGCCAGCAGTGACTGGGGTAGCGGGAGGTCCAACAATGAGCAGTTCTTC. The V call is TRBV6-4, the J call TRBJ2-1; 10 nucleotides agree with TRBD2. The J segment lost 5 bases and the V segment lost 1 base, leaving 8 bases of the junction unmatched. CDR1 and CDR2 (germline): MRHNA, SNTAGT. The CDR3 runs 17 residues.

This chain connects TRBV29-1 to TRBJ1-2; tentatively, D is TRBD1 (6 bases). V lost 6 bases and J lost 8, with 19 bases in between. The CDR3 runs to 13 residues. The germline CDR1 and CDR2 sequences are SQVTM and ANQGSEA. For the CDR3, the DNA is TGCAGCGTCCTCTCACAGGGCACCGGGGGCTACACCTTC. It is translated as CSVLSQGTGGYTF.

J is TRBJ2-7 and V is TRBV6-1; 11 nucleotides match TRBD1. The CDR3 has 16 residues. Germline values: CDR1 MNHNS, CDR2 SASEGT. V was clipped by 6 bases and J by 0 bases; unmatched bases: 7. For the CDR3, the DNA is TGTGCCAGCAGAGGACAGGGGGCTCAAAGCTCCTACGAGCAGTACTTC. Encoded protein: CASRGQGAQSSYEQYF.

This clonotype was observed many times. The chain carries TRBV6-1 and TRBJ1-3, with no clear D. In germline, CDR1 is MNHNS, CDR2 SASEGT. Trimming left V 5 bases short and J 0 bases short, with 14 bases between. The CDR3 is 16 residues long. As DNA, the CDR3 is TGTGCCAGCAGTACACAGAGCTTAATCTCTGGAAACACCATATATTTT. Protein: CASSTQSLISGNTIYF.

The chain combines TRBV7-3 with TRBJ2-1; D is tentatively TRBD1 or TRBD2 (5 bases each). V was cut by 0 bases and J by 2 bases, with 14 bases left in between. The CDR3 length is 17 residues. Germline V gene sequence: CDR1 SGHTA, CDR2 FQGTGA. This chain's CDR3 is CASSLTAETGPYNEQFF. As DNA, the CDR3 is TGTGCCAGCAGCTTAACAGCCGAAACGGGACCCTACAATGAGCAGTTCTTC.

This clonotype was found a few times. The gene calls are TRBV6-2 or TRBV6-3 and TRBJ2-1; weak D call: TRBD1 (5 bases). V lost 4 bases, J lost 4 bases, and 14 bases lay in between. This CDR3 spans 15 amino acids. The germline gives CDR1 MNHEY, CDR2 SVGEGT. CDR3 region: CASSLGDPEYNEQFF. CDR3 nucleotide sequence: TGTGCCAGCAGTTTAGGGGATCCCGAATACAATGAGCAGTTCTTC.

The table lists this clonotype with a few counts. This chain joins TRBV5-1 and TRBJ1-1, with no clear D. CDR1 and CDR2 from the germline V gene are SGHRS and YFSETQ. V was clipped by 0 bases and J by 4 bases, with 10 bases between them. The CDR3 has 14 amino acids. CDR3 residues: CASSLGTVSTEAFF. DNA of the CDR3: TGCGCCAGCAGCTTGGGTACAGTTAGCACTGAAGCTTTCTTT.

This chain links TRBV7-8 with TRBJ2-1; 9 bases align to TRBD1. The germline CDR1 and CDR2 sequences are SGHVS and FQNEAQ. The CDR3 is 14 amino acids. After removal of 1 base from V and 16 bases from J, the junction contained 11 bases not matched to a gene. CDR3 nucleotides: TGTGCCAGCAGCTTAGGATCTCGGGACAGGGAGGGTTTCTTC. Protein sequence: CASSLGSRDREGFF.